This T cell receptor (beta chain) appears in the sequencing data of a study of blood T cell repertoires in COVID-19. CDR1 is SGHVS, CDR2 FNYEAQ, per germline. V was pared by 6 bases and J by 0 bases, with 17 bases between. The CDR3 consists of 16 residues. Cohort allocation depended upon clinical history that participants reported. Original processing notes: The authors estimated nucleated cell counts from reference gene primer amplification. TCRdb keeps only in-frame clones here, not all; method: immunoSEQ multiplex PCR. That table furnishes V, J and clone size, whereas the DNA furnished D and trimming. The table records around 310,000 clones, around nine tenths of them present only once.

The TCR comes from a man aged 25-45 years who had recovered from COVID-19. The V and J genes are TRBV7-6 and TRBJ2-5; D may be TRBD1 (6 bases). The sample consisted of PBMCs or T cells enriched from blood (not recorded which). The CDR3 reads CASSHREGMYQETQYF. Written as DNA, the CDR3 is TGTGCCAGCAGTCACAGGGAAGGGATGTACCAAGAGACCCAGTACTTC.